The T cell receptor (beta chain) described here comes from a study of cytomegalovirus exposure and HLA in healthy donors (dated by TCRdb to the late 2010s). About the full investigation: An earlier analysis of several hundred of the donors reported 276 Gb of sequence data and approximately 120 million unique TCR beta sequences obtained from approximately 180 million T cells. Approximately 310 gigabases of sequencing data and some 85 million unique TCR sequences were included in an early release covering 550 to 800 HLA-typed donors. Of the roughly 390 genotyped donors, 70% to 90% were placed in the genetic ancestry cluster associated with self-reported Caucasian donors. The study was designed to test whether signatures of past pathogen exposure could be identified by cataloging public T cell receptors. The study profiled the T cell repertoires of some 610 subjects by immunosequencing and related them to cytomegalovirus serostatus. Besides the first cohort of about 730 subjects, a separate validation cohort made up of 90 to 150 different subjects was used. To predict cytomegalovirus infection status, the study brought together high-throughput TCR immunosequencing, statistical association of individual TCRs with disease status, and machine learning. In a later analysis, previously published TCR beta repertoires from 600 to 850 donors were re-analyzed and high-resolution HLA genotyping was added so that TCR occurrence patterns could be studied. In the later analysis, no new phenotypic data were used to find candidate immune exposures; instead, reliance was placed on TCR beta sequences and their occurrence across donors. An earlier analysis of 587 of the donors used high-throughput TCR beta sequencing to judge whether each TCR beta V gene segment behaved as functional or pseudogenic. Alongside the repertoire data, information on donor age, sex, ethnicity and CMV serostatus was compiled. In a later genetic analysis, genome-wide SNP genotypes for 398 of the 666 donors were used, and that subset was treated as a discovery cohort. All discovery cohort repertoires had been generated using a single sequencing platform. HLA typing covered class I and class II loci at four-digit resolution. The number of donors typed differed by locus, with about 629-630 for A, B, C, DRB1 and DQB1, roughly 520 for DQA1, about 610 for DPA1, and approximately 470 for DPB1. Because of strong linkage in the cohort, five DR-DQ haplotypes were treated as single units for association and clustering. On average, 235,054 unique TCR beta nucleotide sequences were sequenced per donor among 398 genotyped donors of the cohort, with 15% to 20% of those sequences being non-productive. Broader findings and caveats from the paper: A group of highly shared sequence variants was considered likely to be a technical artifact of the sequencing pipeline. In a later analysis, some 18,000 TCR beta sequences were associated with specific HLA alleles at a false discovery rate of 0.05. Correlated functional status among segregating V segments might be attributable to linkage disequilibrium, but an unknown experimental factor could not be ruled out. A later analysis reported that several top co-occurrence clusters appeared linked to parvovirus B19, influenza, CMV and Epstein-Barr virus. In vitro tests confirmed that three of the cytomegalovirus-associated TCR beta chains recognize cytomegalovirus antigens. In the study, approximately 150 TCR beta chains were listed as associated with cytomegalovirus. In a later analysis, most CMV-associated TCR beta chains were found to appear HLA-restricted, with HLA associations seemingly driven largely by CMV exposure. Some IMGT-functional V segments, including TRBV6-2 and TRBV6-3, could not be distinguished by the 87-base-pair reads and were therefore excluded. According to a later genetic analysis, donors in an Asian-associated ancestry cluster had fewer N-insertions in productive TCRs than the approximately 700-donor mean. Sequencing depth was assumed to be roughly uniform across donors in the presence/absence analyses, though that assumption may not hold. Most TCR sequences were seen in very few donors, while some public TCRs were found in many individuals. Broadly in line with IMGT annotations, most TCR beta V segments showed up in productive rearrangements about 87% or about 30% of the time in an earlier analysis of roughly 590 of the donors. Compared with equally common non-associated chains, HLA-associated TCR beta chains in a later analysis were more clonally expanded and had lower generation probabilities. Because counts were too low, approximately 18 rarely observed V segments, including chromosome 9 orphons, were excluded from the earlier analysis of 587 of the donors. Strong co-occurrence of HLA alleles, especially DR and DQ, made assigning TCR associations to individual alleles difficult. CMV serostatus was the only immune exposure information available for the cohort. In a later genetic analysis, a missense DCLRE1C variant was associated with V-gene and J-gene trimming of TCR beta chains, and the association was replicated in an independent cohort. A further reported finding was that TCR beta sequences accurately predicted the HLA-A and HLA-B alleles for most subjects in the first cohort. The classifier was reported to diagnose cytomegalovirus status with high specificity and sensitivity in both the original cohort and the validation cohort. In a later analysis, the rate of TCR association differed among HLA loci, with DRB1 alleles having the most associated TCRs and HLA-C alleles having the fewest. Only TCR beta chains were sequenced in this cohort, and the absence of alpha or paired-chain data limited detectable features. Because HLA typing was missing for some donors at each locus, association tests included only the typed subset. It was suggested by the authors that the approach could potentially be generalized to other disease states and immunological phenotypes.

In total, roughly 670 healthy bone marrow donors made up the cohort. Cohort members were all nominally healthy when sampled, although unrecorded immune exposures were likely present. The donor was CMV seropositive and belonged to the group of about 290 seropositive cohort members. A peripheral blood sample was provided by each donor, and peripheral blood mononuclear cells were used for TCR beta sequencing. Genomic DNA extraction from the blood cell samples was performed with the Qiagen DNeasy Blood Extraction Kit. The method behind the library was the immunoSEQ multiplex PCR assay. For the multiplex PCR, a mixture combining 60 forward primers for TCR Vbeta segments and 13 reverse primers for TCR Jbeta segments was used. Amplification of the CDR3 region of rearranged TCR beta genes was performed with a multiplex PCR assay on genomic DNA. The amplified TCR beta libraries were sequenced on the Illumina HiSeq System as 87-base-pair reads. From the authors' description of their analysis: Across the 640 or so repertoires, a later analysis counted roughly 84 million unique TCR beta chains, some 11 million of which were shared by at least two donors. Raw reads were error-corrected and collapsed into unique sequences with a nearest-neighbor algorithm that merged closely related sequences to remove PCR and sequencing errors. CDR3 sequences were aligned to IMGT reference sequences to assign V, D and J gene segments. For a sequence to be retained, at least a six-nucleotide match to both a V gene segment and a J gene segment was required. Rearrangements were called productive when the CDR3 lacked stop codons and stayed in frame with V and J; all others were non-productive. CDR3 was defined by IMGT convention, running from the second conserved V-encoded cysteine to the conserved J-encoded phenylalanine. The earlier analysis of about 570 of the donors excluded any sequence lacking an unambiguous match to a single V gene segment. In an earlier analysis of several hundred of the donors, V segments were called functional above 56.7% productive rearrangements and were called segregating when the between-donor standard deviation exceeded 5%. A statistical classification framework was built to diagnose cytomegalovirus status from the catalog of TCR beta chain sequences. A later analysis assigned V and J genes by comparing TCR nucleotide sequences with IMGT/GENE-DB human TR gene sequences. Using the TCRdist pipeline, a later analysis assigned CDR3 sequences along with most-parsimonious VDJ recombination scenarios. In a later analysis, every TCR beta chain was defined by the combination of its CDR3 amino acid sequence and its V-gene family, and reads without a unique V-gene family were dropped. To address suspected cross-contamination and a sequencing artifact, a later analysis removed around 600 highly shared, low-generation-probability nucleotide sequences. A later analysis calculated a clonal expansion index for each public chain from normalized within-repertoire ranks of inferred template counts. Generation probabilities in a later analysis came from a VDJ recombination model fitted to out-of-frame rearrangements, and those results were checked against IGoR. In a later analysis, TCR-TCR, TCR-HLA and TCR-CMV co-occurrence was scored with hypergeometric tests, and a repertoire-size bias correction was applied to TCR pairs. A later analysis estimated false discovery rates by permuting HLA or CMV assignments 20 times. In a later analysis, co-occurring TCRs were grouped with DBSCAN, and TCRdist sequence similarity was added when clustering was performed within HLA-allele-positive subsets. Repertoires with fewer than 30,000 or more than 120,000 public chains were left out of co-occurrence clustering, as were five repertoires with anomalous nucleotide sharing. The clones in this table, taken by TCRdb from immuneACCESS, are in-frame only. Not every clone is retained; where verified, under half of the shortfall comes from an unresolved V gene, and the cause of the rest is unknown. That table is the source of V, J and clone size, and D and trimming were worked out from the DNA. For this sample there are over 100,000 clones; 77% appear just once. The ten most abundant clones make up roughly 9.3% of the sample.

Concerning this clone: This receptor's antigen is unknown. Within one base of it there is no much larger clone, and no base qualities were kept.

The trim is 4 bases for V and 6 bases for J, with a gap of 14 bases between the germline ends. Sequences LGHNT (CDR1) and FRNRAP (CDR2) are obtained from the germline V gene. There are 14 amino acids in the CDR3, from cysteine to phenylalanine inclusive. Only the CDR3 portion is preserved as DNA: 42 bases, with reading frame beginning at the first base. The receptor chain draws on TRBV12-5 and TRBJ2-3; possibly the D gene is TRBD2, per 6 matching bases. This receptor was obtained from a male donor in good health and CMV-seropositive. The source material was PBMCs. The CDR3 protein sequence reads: CASGSSGRGDTQYF. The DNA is TGTGCTAGTGGTTCCTCGGGTCGGGGGGATACGCAGTATTTT.